This T cell receptor (beta chain) was captured in a study of blood T cells in healthy people across ages. Notes on the study in general: Diversity figures derived from one million T cells were judged to underestimate the true value. With age, beta diversity per million T cells declined roughly linearly, significantly by approximately 41. Any conclusive comparison of naive versus antigen-experienced cells was prevented by using unsorted PBMCs.

A note on this clonotype: What it recognizes is unknown.

A second PCR of 7 to 11 cycles used a sample-barcoded 5' primer and a J-beta primer mix. TCRdb re-derived calls from the 5' RACE reads in MiXCR, one entry per CDR3 protein. The sample shows about 1.4 million distinct CDR3 sequences, approximately 60% of them seen only once. J gave up 3 bases and V 5 bases, and 9 bases lay outside the gene matches. CDR1 is PRHDT and CDR2 is FYEKMQ in the germline V gene (reference sequence). This CDR3 has 15 amino acids. The receptor was derived from a man between 18 and 35 years old in good health. The chain combines TRBV13 with TRBJ1-1, with TRBD1 identical over 7 bases. Sequencing was performed on blood. CDR3 in amino acids: CASSTQGEGDTEAFF. CDR3 in DNA: TGTGCCAGCAGCACGCAGGGGGAGGGAGACACTGAAGCTTTCTTT.